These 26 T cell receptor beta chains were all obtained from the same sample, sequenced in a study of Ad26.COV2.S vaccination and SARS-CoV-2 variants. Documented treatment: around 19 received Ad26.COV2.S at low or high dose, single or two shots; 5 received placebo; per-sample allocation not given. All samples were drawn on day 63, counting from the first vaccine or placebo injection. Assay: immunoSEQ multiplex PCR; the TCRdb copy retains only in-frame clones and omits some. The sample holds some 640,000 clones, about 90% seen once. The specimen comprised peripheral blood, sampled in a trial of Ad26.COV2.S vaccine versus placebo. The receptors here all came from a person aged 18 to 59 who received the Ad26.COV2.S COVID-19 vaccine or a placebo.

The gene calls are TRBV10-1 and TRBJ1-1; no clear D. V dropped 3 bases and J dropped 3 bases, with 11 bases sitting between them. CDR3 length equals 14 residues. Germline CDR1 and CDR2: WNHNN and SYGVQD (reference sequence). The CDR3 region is CASSDFIEDTEAFF. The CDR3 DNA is TGCGCCAGCAGTGATTTTATTGAGGACACTGAAGCTTTCTTT.

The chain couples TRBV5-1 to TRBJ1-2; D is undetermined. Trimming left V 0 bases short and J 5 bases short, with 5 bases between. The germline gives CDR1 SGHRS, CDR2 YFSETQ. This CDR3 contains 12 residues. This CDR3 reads CASSLDKYGYTF. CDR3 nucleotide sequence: TGCGCCAGCAGCTTGGACAAGTATGGCTACACCTTC.

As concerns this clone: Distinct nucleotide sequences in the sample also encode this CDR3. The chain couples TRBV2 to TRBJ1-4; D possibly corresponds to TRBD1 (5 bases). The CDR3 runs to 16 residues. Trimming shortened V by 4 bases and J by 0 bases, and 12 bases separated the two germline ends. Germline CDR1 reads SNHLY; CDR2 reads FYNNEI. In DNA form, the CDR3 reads TGTGCCAGCAGTGGAAGACAGATTCCAACTAATGAAAAACTGTTTTTT. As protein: CASSGRQIPTNEKLFF.

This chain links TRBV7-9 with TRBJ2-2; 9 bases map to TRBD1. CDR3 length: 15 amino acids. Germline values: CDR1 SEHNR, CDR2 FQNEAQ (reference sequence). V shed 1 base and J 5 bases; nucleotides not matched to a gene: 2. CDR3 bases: TGTGCCAGCAGCTTAGGGGACAGGGTTACCGGGGAGCTGTTTTTT. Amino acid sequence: CASSLGDRVTGELFF.

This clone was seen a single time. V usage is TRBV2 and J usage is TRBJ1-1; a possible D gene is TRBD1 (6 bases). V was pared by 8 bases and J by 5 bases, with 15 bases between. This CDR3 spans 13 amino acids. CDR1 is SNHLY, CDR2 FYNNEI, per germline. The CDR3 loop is CASDGGGGTEAFF. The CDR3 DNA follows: TGTGCCAGCGACGGAGGAGGGGGGACTGAAGCTTTCTTT.

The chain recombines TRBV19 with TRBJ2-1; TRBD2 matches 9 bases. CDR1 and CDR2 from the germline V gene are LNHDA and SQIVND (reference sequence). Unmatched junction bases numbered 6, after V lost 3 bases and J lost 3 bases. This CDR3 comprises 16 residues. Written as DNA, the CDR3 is TGTGCCAGTAGTATCTTAGGACTAGCGAGCTACAATGAGCAGTTCTTC. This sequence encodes CASSILGLASYNEQFF.

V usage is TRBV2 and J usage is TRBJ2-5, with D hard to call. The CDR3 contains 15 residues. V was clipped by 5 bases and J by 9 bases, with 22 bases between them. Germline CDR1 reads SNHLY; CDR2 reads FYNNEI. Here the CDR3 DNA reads TGTGCCAGCAGTAGGGTCGGGCTATCTAAAGACTCCCAGTACTTC. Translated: CASSRVGLSKDSQYF.

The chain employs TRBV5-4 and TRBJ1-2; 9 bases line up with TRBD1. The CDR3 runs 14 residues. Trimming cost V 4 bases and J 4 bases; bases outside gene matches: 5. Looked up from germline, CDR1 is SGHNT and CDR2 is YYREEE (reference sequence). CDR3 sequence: CASSRDRASYGYTF. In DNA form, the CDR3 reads TGTGCCAGCAGCCGGGACAGGGCCAGCTATGGCTACACCTTC. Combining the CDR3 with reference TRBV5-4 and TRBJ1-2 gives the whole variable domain ETGVTQSPTHLIKTRGQQVTLRCSSQSGHNTVSWYQQALGQGPQFIFQYYREEENGRGNFPPRFSGLQFPNYSSELNVNALELDDSALYLCASSRDRASYGYTFGSGTRLTVV.

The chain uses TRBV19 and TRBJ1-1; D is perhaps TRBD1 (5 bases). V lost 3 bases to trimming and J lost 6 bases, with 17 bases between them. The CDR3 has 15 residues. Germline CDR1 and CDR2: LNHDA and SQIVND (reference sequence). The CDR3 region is CASSMVQFGDAEAFF. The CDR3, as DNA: TGTGCCAGTAGTATGGTTCAATTTGGGGACGCTGAAGCTTTCTTT. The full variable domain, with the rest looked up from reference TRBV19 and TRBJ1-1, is DGGITQSPKYLFRKEGQNVTLSCEQNLNHDAMYWYRQDPGQGLRLIYYSQIVNDFQKGDIAEGYSVSREKKESFPLTVTSAQKNPTAFYLCASSMVQFGDAEAFFGQGTRLTVV.

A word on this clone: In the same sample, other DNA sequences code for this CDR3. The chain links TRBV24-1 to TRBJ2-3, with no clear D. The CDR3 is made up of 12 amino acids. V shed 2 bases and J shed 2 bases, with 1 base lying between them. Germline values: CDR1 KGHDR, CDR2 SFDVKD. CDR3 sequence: CATSDSTDTQYF. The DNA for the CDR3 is TGTGCCACCAGTGATTCCACAGATACGCAGTATTTT.

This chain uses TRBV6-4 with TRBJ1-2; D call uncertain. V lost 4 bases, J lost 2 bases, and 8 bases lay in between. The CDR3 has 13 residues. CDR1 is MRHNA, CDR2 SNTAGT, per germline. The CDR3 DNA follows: TGTGCCAGCAGTGGCGGCCCCAACTATGGCTACACCTTC. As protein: CASSGGPNYGYTF.

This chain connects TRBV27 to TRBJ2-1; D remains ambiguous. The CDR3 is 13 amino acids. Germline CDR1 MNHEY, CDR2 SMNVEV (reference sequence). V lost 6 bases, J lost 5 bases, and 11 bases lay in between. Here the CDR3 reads CASRQGRNNEQFF. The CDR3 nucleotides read TGTGCCAGCAGACAAGGACGGAACAATGAGCAGTTCTTC.

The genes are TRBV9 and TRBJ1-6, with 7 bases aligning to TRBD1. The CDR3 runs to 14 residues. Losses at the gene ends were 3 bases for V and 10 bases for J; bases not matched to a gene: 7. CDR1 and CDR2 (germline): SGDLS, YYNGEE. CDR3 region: CASSGQTGRSPLHF. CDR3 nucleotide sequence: TGTGCCAGCAGCGGACAGACAGGGCGGTCACCCCTCCACTTT.

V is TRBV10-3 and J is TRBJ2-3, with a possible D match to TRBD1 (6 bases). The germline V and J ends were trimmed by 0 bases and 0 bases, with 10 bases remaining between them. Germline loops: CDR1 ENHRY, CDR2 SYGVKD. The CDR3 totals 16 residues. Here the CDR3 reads CAISESGQPSTDTQYF. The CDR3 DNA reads TGTGCCATCAGTGAGTCTGGACAGCCTAGCACAGATACGCAGTATTTT.

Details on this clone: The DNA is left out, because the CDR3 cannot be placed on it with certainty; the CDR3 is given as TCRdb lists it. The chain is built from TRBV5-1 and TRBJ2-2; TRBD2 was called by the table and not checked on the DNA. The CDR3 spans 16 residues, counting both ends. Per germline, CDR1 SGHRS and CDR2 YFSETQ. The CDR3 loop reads CASSFGAGTNTGELFF.

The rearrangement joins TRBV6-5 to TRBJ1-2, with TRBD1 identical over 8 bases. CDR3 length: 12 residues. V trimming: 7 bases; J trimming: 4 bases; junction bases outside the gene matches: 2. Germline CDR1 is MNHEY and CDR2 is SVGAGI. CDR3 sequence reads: CASTGGSYGYTF. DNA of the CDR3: TGTGCCAGCACAGGGGGCAGCTATGGCTACACCTTC.

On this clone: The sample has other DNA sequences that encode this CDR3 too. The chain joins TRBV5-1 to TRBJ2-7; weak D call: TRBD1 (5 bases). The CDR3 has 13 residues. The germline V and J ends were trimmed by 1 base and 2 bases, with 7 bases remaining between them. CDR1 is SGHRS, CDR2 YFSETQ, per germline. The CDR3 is CASSLSGTYEQYF. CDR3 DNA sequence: TGCGCCAGCAGCTTGTCAGGGACCTACGAGCAGTACTTC.

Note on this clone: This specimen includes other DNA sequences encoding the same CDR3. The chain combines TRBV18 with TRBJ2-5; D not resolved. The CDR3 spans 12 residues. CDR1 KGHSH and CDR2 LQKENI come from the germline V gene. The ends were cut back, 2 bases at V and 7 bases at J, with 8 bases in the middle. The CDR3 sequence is CASSPREGTQYF. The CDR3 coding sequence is TGTGCCAGCTCACCAAGGGAAGGGACCCAGTACTTC.

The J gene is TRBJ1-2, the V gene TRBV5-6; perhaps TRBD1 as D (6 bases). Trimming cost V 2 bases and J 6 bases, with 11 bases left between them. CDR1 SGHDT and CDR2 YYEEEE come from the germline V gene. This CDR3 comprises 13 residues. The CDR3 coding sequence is TGTGCCAGCAGCTTAGGGGGGCGCAATGGCTACACCTTC. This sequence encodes CASSLGGRNGYTF.

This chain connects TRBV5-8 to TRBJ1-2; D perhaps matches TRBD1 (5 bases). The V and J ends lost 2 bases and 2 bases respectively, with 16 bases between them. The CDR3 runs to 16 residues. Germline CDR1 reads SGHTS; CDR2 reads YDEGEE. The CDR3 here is CASSFYGTIGNYGYTF. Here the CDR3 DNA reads TGTGCCAGCAGCTTTTATGGGACCATAGGAAACTATGGCTACACCTTC.

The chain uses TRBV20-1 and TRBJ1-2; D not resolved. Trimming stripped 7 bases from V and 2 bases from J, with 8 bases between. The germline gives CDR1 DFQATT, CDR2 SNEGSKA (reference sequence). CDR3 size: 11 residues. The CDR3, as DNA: TGCAGTGGGGCGGGGAACTATGGCTACACCTTC. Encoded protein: CSGAGNYGYTF.

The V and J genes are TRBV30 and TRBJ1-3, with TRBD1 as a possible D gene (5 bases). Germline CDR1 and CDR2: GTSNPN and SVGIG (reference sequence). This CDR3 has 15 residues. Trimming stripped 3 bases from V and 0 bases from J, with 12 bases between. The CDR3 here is CAWRTKGFSGNTIYF. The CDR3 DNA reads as TGTGCCTGGAGGACGAAGGGGTTCTCTGGAAACACCATATATTTT.

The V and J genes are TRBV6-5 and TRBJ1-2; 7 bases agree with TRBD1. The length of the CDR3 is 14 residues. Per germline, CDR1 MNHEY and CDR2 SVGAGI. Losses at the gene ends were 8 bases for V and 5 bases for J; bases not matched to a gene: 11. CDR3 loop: CASQGSTGPYGYTF. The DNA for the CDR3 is TGTGCCAGCCAAGGATCGACAGGGCCTTATGGCTACACCTTC.

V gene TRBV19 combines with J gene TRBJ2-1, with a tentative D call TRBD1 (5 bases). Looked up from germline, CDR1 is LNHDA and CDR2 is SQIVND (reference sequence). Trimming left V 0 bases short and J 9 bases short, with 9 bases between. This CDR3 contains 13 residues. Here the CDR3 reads CASSIDRGSEQFF. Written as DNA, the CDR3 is TGTGCCAGTAGTATAGATAGGGGAAGTGAGCAGTTCTTC.

The DNA of the CDR3 is TGTGCCAGCAGCTTATTTGGGACTGAGCAGTTCTTC. Residues: CASSLFGTEQFF. This sequence joins TRBV7-9 and TRBJ2-1; the D call may be TRBD1 or TRBD2 (5 bases each). CDR3 length: 12 amino acids. Trimming took off 2 bases at V and 9 bases at J, with 8 bases between the two ends. Germline V gene data show CDR1 as SEHNR and CDR2 as FQNEAQ (reference sequence).

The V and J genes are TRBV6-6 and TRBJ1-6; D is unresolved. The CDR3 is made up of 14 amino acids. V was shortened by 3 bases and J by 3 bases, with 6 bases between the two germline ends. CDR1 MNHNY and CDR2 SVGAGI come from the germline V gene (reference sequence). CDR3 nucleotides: TGTGCCAGCAGTTATGAACGCTATAATTCACCCCTCCACTTT. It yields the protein CASSYERYNSPLHF.